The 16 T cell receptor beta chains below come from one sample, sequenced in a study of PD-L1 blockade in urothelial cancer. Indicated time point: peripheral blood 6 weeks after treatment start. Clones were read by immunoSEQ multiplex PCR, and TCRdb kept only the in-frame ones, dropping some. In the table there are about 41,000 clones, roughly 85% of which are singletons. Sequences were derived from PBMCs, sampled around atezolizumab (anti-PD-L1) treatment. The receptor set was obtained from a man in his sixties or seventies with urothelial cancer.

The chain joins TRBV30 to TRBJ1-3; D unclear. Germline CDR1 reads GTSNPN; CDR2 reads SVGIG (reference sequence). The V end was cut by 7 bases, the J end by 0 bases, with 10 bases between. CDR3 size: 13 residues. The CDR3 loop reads CASGPVSGNTIYF. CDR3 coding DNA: TGTGCCTCAGGTCCCGTCTCTGGAAACACCATATATTTT.

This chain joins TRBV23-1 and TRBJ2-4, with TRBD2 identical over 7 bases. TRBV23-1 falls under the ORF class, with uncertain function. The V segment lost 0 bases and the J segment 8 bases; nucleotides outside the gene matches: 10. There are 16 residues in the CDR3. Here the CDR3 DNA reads TGCGCCAGCAGTCAATCGCGGGGGAGGGCTTTTGACATTCAGTACTTC. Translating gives CASSQSRGRAFDIQYF.

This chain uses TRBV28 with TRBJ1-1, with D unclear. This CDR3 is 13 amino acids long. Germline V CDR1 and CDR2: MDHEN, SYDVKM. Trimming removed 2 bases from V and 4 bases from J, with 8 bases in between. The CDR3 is CASSLRTVTEAFF. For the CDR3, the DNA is TGTGCCAGCAGTTTACGAACGGTCACTGAAGCTTTCTTT.

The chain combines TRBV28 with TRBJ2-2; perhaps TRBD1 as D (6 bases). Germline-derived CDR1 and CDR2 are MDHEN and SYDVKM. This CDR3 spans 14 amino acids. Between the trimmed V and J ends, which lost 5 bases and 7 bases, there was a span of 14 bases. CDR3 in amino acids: CASSTRWGHGELFF. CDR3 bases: TGTGCCAGCAGTACCCGATGGGGGCACGGGGAGCTGTTTTTT.

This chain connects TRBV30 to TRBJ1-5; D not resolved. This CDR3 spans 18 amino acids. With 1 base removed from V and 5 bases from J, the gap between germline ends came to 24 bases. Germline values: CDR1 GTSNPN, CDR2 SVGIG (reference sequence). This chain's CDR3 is CAWSGGSANSLFYQPQHF. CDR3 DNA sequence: TGTGCCTGGAGTGGAGGGTCAGCTAACTCCCTTTTCTATCAGCCCCAGCATTTT.

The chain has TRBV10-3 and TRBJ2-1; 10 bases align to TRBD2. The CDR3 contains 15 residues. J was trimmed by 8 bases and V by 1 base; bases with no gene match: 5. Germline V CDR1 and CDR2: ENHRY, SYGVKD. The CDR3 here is CAISEFQREGHEQFF. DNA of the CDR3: TGTGCCATCAGTGAGTTTCAGCGGGAGGGCCATGAGCAGTTCTTC.

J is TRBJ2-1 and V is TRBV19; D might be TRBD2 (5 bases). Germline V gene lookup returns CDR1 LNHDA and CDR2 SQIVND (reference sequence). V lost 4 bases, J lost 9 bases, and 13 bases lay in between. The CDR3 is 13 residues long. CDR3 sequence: CASSKLVSAEQFF. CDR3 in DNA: TGTGCCAGTAGTAAACTAGTTTCGGCTGAGCAGTTCTTC.

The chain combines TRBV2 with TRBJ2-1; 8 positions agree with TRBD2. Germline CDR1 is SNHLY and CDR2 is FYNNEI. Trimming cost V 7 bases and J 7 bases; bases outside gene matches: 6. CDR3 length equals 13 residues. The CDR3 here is CASISGGWNEQFF. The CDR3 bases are TGTGCCAGCATTTCGGGAGGGTGGAATGAGCAGTTCTTC. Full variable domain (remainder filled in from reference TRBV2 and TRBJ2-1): EPEVTQTPSHQVTQMGQEVILRCVPISNHLYFYWYRQILGQKVEFLVSFYNNEISEKSEIFDDQFSVERPDGSNFTLKIRSTKLEDSAMYFCASISGGWNEQFFGPGTRLTVL.

In DNA, the CDR3 is TGTGCCAGCAGTGAAAGAGGACTAGGGGAGACCCAGTACTTC. Its translation is CASSERGLGETQYF. The V and J genes are TRBV6-1 and TRBJ2-5; 7 nucleotides align to TRBD2. CDR3 size: 14 residues. Germline trimming cut 2 bases from V and 5 bases from J; bases unmatched to any gene: 5. Germline V gives CDR1 MNHNS, CDR2 SASEGT.

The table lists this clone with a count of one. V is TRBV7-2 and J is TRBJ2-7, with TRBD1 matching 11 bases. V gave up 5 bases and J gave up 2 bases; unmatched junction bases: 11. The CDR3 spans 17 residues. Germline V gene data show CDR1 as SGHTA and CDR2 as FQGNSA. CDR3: CASSPGTGGDKAYEQYF. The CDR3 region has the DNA TGTGCCAGCAGCCCCGGGACAGGGGGGGACAAAGCCTACGAGCAGTACTTC.

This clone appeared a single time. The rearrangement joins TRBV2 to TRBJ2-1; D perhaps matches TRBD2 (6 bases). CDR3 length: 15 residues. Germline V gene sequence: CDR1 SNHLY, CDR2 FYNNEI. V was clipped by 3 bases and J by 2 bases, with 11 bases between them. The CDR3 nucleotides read TGTGCCAGCAGTGAGGTGGGCGGGGCCTACAATGAGCAGTTCTTC. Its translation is CASSEVGGAYNEQFF.

CDR3 nucleotide sequence: TGTGCCAGCAGTTTATCCGGGGAGGGGGGCTATGGCTACACCTTC. It codes for CASSLSGEGGYGYTF. This chain links TRBV28 with TRBJ1-2, with a weak D call TRBD1 (6 bases). V was cut by 1 base and J by 4 bases, with 13 bases left in between. In germline, CDR1 is MDHEN, CDR2 SYDVKM. The CDR3 covers 15 residues.

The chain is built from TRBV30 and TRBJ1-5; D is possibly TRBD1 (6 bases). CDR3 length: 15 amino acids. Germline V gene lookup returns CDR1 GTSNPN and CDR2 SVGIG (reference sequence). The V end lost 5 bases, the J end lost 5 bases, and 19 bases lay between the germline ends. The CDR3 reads CAWEPRPGGHQPQHF. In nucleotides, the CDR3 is TGTGCCTGGGAACCCCGCCCGGGGGGCCATCAGCCCCAGCATTTT.

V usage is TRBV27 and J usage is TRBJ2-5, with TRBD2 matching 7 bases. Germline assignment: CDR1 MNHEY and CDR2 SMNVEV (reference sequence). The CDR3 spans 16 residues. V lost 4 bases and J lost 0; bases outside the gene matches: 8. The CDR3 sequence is CASSSRLAAYQETQYF. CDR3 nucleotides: TGTGCCAGCAGTTCCCGACTAGCAGCGTACCAAGAGACCCAGTACTTC.

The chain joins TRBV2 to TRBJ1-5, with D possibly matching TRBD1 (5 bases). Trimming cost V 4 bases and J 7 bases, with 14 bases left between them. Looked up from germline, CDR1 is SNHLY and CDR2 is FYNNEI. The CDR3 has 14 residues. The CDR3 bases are TGTGCCAGCAGTGGGGGTGGGGGGGAGCAGCCCCAGCATTTT. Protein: CASSGGGGEQPQHF.

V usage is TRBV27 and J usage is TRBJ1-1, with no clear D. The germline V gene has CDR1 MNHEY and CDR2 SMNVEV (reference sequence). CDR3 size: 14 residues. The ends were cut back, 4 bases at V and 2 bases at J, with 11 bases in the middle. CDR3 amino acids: CASSSLGANTEAFF. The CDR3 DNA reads TGTGCCAGCAGTTCCCTAGGAGCCAACACTGAAGCTTTCTTT.